This T cell receptor (beta chain) was found in a study of blood T cells in healthy people across ages. Study results and caveats: When set beside aged donors, long-lived donors presented more naive CD4+ cells and higher diversity.

Primers used in a second PCR of roughly 7 to 12 cycles were a sample-barcoded 5' primer and a J-beta primer mix. TCRdb passed the 5' RACE reads through MiXCR, listing each CDR3 protein once. The data contain around 1.5 million distinct CDR3 sequences, approximately 59% of them singletons. With respect to this clonotype: Its target is not known.

Donors ranged from about 6 to 90 years old and were healthy Caucasians in Russia. This receptor was taken from a man between 18 and 29 years old in good health. The specimen sequenced was blood.

CDR3 sequence: CASSPSRDSKRWGYTF. CDR3 sequence (DNA): TGTGCCAGCTCACCGAGTCGAGACTCCAAACGATGGGGCTACACCTTC. The V call is TRBV18, the J call TRBJ1-2; D gene unclear. CDR1 KGHSH and CDR2 LQKENI come from the germline V gene. V gave up 3 bases and J gave up 8 bases, with 22 bases separating them. The CDR3 runs 16 residues. Variable domain in full (rest from reference TRBV18 and TRBJ1-2): NAGVMQNPRHLVRRRGQEARLRCSPMKGHSHVYWYRQLPEEGLKFMVYLQKENIIDESGMPKERFSAEFPKEGPSILRIQQVVRGDSAAYFCASSPSRDSKRWGYTFGSGTRLTVV.